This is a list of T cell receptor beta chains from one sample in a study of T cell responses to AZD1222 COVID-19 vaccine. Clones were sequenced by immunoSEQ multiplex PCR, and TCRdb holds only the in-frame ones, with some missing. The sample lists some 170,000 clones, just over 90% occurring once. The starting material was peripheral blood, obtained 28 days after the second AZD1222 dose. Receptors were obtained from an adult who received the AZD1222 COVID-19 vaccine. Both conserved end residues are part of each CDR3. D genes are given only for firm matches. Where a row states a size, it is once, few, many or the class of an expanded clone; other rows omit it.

CASSSRVNDNEQFF	TGTGCCAGCAGCTCCAGGGTTAATGACAATGAGCAGTTCTTC	14	.	TRBJ2-1	.	TRBV5-6
CASRGRTGRNTGELFF	TGTGCCAGCAGGGGCCGGACAGGGAGAAACACCGGGGAGCTGTTTTTT	16	.	TRBJ2-2	TRBD1	TRBV7-9
CASTRANYGYTF	TGTGCCAGCACGAGAGCTAACTATGGCTACACCTTC	12	.	TRBJ1-2	.	TRBV2
CASNRGRGTEAFF	TGTGCCAGCAACAGAGGAAGGGGCACTGAAGCTTTCTTT	13	.	TRBJ1-1	.	TRBV6-5
CASSTRPGQGGTGELFF	TGCGCCAGCAGTACCAGGCCGGGACAGGGTGGCACCGGGGAGCTGTTTTTT	17	.	TRBJ2-2	TRBD1	TRBV10-1
CASSQAVEQFF	TGTGCCAGCAGCCAAGCTGTTGAGCAGTTCTTC	11	.	TRBJ2-1	.	TRBV3-1/TRBV3-2
CASRATGNQPQHF	TGTGCCAGCAGAGCGACAGGTAATCAGCCCCAGCATTTT	13	.	TRBJ1-5	.	TRBV6-6
CASRPTSTGELFF	TGTGCCAGCAGACCTACTAGTACCGGGGAGCTGTTTTTT	13	.	TRBJ2-2	.	TRBV12-3/TRBV12-4
CASSLEGGKEKLFF	TGTGCCAGCAGCTTGGAAGGTGGAAAGGAAAAACTGTTTTTT	14	.	TRBJ1-4	.	TRBV5-6
CASSLVPGQGWGTEAFF	TGTGCCAGCAGCTTAGTCCCGGGACAGGGGTGGGGCACTGAAGCTTTCTTT	17	.	TRBJ1-1	TRBD1	TRBV7-2
CASSKEDRVFNQPQHF	TGTGCCAGCAGCAAAGAGGACAGGGTTTTCAATCAGCCCCAGCATTTT	16	.	TRBJ1-5	.	TRBV21-1
CASKAKGDRSNQPQHF	TGTGCCAGCAAAGCCAAGGGGGATCGGAGCAATCAGCCCCAGCATTTT	16	.	TRBJ1-5	.	TRBV2
CASSNGLAGGPQNEQFF	TGTGCCAGTAGTAACGGACTAGCGGGAGGGCCGCAAAATGAGCAGTTCTTC	17	.	TRBJ2-1	TRBD2	TRBV19
CATRQGQDQPQHF	TGTGCCACGAGACAGGGCCAGGATCAGCCCCAGCATTTT	13	once	TRBJ1-5	TRBD1	TRBV19
CASSAAAGPYEQYF	TGTGCCAGTAGTGCGGCAGCAGGCCCCTACGAGCAGTACTTC	14	.	TRBJ2-7	.	TRBV19
CASSPVIRGYGYTF	TGTGCCAGCAGCCCCGTGATCAGGGGCTATGGCTACACCTTC	14	.	TRBJ1-2	.	TRBV7-2
CASSYSSRAYNSPLHF	TGTGCCAGCAGTTACTCGAGCCGGGCGTATAATTCACCCCTCCACTTT	16	.	TRBJ1-6	.	TRBV6-5
CASRPGREFAGELFF	TGTGCCAGCAGGCCGGGGAGAGAGTTCGCCGGGGAGCTGTTTTTT	15	once	TRBJ2-2	.	TRBV9
CATRGTANTGELFF	TGTGCCACCCGGGGGACCGCGAACACCGGGGAGCTGTTTTTT	14	.	TRBJ2-2	.	TRBV19
CASSYSRGSTDTQYF	TGTGCCAGCAGTTACTCGAGGGGTAGCACAGATACGCAGTATTTT	15	.	TRBJ2-3	.	TRBV6-2/TRBV6-3
CASSPLPLTGAQETQYF	TGTGCCAGCTCACCACTGCCCCTAACAGGGGCCCAAGAGACCCAGTACTTC	17	.	TRBJ2-5	TRBD1	TRBV18
CASSEEGANLRGYTF	TGTGCCAGCAGTGAAGAGGGGGCCAATCTGAGGGGCTACACCTTC	15	.	TRBJ1-2	TRBD1	TRBV6-1
CASSLLAGRQPQHF	TGTGCCAGCAGTTTACTAGCAGGGCGACAGCCCCAGCATTTT	14	.	TRBJ1-5	.	TRBV28
CASSLDGGNYGYTF	TGTGCCAGCAGCTTAGATGGGGGGAACTATGGCTACACCTTC	14	.	TRBJ1-2	.	TRBV7-2
CASLPGLAAYNEQFF	TGTGCCAGTTTACCGGGACTAGCGGCTTACAATGAGCAGTTCTTC	15	.	TRBJ2-1	TRBD2	TRBV6-5
CASSHTGDDTGELFF	TGCGCCAGCAGCCATACAGGGGACGACACCGGGGAGCTGTTTTTT	15	.	TRBJ2-2	TRBD1	TRBV5-1
CASSQDRGQETQYF	TGTGCCAGCAGCCAGGACAGGGGTCAAGAGACCCAGTACTTC	14	.	TRBJ2-5	TRBD1	TRBV7-2
CAWSVGSGANVLTF	TGTGCCTGGAGTGTCGGCTCTGGGGCCAACGTCCTGACTTTC	14	.	TRBJ2-6	.	TRBV30
CASSSQGGQPQHF	TGTGCCAGCAGCTCACAGGGGGGACAGCCCCAGCATTTT	13	.	TRBJ1-5	TRBD1	TRBV7-8
CSASRGTTGAYEQYF	TGCAGTGCTAGTAGGGGGACGACTGGGGCCTACGAGCAGTACTTC	15	.	TRBJ2-7	.	TRBV20-1
CASRTQTNTGELFF	TGCGCCAGCAGGACGCAAACGAACACCGGGGAGCTGTTTTTT	14	.	TRBJ2-2	.	TRBV5-1
CASGEGPQLGGYTF	TGTGCCTCCGGGGAGGGCCCCCAGCTCGGCGGCTACACCTTC	14	.	TRBJ1-2	.	TRBV6-5
CASSWESSGANVLTF	TGTGCCAGCAGTTGGGAAAGCTCTGGGGCCAACGTCCTGACTTTC	15	.	TRBJ2-6	.	TRBV6-2/TRBV6-3
CASKQGPNTEAFF	TGTGCCAGCAAACAGGGGCCGAACACTGAAGCTTTCTTT	13	.	TRBJ1-1	TRBD1	TRBV6-1
CASSENYEQYF	TGTGCCAGCAGTGAAAACTACGAGCAGTACTTC	11	.	TRBJ2-7	.	TRBV2
CASSSGTGYDGYTF	TGCGCCAGCAGCTCAGGGACAGGGTATGATGGCTACACCTTC	14	.	TRBJ1-2	TRBD1	TRBV5-1
CASSHGTDLGYTF	TGTGCCAGCAGCCACGGGACTGACTTAGGCTACACCTTC	13	.	TRBJ1-2	.	TRBV16
CASSANSGTKETQYF	TGTGCCAGCAGCGCGAATTCGGGTACCAAAGAGACCCAGTACTTC	15	once	TRBJ2-5	.	TRBV7-2
CASSQDGTSGGPLATQYF	TGCGCCAGCAGCCAAGATGGGACTAGCGGGGGCCCGTTGGCGACCCAGTACTTC	18	.	TRBJ2-5	TRBD2	TRBV4-1